Listed here are 12 T cell receptor beta chains from one sample, sequenced in a study of CD8+ T cells in alopecia areata. A sort of pooled cutaneous lymph node cells used CD4, CD8alpha, NKG2D, NKG2ACE and other stains. Reverse transcription of extracted RNA yielded cDNA, which provided the sequencing template. The assay was immunoSEQ multiplex PCR, and TCRdb's table has in-frame clones only and misses some. The sample yields 270,000 or so clones, without any singletons. Sequenced input: CD4+ T cells sorted from a lymph node. All receptors come from a C3H/HeJ mouse with alopecia areata. Strain haplotype (MHC): H2-k.

This clone appeared a few times. Gene names follow the mouse nomenclature. The missing CDR3 end, 4 residues past where the read stops, is filled in from the germline J gene. This chain connects TRBV13-3 to TRBJ1-1; TRBD1 matches 7 bases. There are 12 residues in the CDR3. Germline loops: CDR1 NNHDY, CDR2 SYVADS. The sequenced part of the CDR3 DNA is TGTGCCAGCAAAACAAACAGGGGA. It codes for CASKTNRG. Given in full, the CDR3 is CASKTNRGEVFF.

This clone has more than one count but fewer than ten. Here the gene names and germline are mouse. CDR3 protein: CTCSGPGLGKNTLYF. The part of the CDR3 DNA that was read is TGCACCTGCAGTGGACCGGGACTGGGGAAAAAC. The chain carries TRBV1 and TRBJ2-4; 10 bases line up with TRBD2. The observed sequence ends 4 residues before the CDR3 terminus, with the missing tail filled in from the germline J gene. CDR3 length: 15 amino acids. CDR1 NSQYPW and CDR2 LRSPGD come from the germline V gene (reference sequence).

This clone was picked up a small number of times. All gene names here are mouse names. The read comes to an end 4 residues before the CDR3 does, leaving the germline J gene to fill in the end. This chain links TRBV31 with TRBJ1-2; the D gene is possibly TRBD1 (6 bases). The CDR3 has 15 amino acids. The V end lost 3 bases, the J end lost 0 bases, and 14 bases lay between the germline ends. CDR1 GKSSPN and CDR2 SITVG come from the germline V gene. The CDR3 protein is CAWSSRGAANSDYTF. CDR3 bases read: TGTGCCTGGAGCTCCCGGGGGGCCGCAAACTCC.

Points on this clone: All gene names here are mouse names. The CDR3 end lies 4 residues beyond the end of the read and is filled in from the germline J gene. The chain uses TRBV31 and TRBJ2-5; D call uncertain. CDR1 and CDR2 (germline): GKSSPN, SITVG. The length of the CDR3 is 13 residues. Trimming shortened V by 3 bases and J by 0 bases, and 7 bases separated the two germline ends. CDR3 DNA (partial): TGTGCCTGGAGCCGACATAACCAAGAC. This codes for CAWSRHNQD. The whole CDR3 reads CAWSRHNQDTQYF. The variable domain in full, with the rest retrieved from reference TRBV31 and TRBJ2-5, is AQTIHQWPVAEIKAVGSPLSLGCTIKGKSSPNLYWYWQATGGTLQQLFYSITVGQVESVVQLNLSASRPKDDQFILSTEKLLLSHSGFYLCAWSRHNQDTQYFGPGTRLLVL.

A few counts support this clone. Genes and germline come from the mouse. The read stops 4 residues short of the end of the CDR3; the missing end is completed from the germline J gene. At the DNA level, this CDR3 is encoded by other sequences in the same sample as well. This chain links TRBV5 with TRBJ2-5; 11 nucleotides align to TRBD2. In germline, CDR1 is LGHNA, CDR2 YNLKQL (reference sequence). J gave up 0 bases and V 4 bases, and 0 bases lay outside the gene matches. The CDR3 extends over 15 amino acids. CDR3 DNA (partial): TGTGCCAGCAGCCGGGACTGGGGGAACCAAGAC. It codes for CASSRDWGNQD. The whole CDR3 is CASSRDWGNQDTQYF.

Note on this clone: The gene symbols are mouse symbols. The read gets to within 3 residues of the CDR3 end, and the germline J gene fills in the rest. This sample also contains other DNA sequences that code for the same CDR3. V and J are TRBV1 and TRBJ1-6; no clear D gene. TRBJ1-6 is identified as an open reading frame with a role that is uncertain. Trimming left V 3 bases short and J 3 bases short, with 3 bases between. The CDR3 is 13 residues long. Germline CDR1 and CDR2: NSQYPW and LRSPGD (reference sequence). CDR3: CTCSAGYNSPLYF. The sequenced part of the CDR3 DNA is TGCACCTGCAGTGCTGGCTATAATTCGCCC.

This clone was seen repeatedly, ten times or more. Gene names refer to mouse genes. From the germline J gene comes the end of the CDR3, since the read stops 4 residues before it. This same CDR3 is encoded by further DNA sequences in the sample. This chain connects TRBV1 to TRBJ1-1; no definite D call. The germline V gene encodes CDR1 NSQYPW and CDR2 LRSPGD (reference sequence). The V and J ends lost 3 bases and 0 bases respectively, with 5 bases between them. The CDR3 length is 13 residues. The sequenced part of the CDR3 DNA is TGCACCTGCAGTGCCGGACAGAACACA. Translated: CTCSAGQNT. The entire CDR3 is CTCSAGQNTEVFF. Supplemented by reference TRBV1 and TRBJ1-1, the full variable domain reads VTLLEQNPRWRLVPRGQAVNLRCILKNSQYPWMSWYQQDLQKQLQWLFTLRSPGDKEVKSLPGADYLATRVTDTELRLQVANMSQGRTLYCTCSAGQNTEVFFGKGTRLTVV.

This clone was counted a few times. Genes and germline are mouse. From the germline J gene comes the end of the CDR3, since the read stops 4 residues before it. The chain joins TRBV19 to TRBJ2-3; a weak D match, TRBD1 (5 bases). Trimming removed 5 bases from V and 0 bases from J, with 10 bases in between. This CDR3 contains 14 residues. Germline values: CDR1 FNHDT, CDR2 SITEND (reference sequence). The CDR3 protein is CASSRQNSAETLYF. The part of the CDR3 DNA that was read is TGTGCCAGCAGCAGACAGAATAGTGCAGAA.

This clone came up a few times. Each gene name is a mouse one. The DNA ends 4 residues before the CDR3 does, and the rest of the CDR3 is filled in from the germline J gene. Other DNA sequences in the sample encode the same CDR3. The V and J genes are TRBV19 and TRBJ2-1; 8 bases align to TRBD2. The trim removed 2 bases at V and 5 bases at J, leaving 3 bases unmatched. Germline loops: CDR1 FNHDT, CDR2 SITEND (reference sequence). This CDR3 spans 14 amino acids. The covered CDR3 bases are TGTGCCAGCAGTATGGGGGGGGCGGATGCT. This encodes CASSMGGADA. The whole CDR3 region reads CASSMGGADAEQFF. The variable domain in full, completed from reference TRBV19 and TRBJ2-1, reads GGIITQTPKFLIGQEGQKLTLKCQQNFNHDTMYWYRQDSGKGLRLIYYSITENDLQKGDLSEGYDASREKKSSFSLTVTSAQKNEMAVFLCASSMGGADAEQFFGPGTRLTVL.

This clone showed up just a few times. The gene names given are mouse names. The observed sequence ends 4 residues before the CDR3 terminus, with the missing tail filled in from the germline J gene. Different DNA sequences within this sample yield the same CDR3. The chain employs TRBV1 and TRBJ2-4; 10 nucleotides align to TRBD2. In germline, CDR1 is NSQYPW, CDR2 LRSPGD (reference sequence). The CDR3 contains 14 residues. This chain's CDR3 is CTCSGGLGVNTLYF. CDR3 DNA (partial): TGCACCTGCAGTGGCGGACTGGGGGTGAAC.

Regarding this clone: The gene names here belong to mouse. The read falls 4 residues short of the CDR3 end, and the missing part is taken from the germline J gene. The chain recombines TRBV19 with TRBJ2-2; TRBD1 matches at 8 bases. The CDR3 runs to 14 residues. CDR1 and CDR2 from the germline V gene are FNHDT and SITEND (reference sequence). The sequenced part of the CDR3 DNA is TGTGCCAGCAGTATAGCAGGGGGCGGCGGG. It encodes CASSIAGGGG. The CDR3 in its entirety is CASSIAGGGGQLYF.

Only a few counts were recorded for this clone. The gene names given are mouse names. From the germline J gene comes the end of the CDR3, since the read stops 4 residues before it. This chain links TRBV5 with TRBJ2-5; perhaps TRBD2 as D (6 bases). The germline V and J ends were trimmed by 1 base and 0 bases, with 11 bases remaining between them. Germline CDR1 is LGHNA and CDR2 is YNLKQL (reference sequence). The CDR3 is 16 amino acids. The CDR3 bases that were read are TGTGCCAGCAGCCAAGTGTCTGGGGTTAACCAAGAC. Its protein product is CASSQVSGVNQD. The entire CDR3 is CASSQVSGVNQDTQYF.